Listed below are T cell receptor beta chains from one sample, sequenced in a study of control samples from healthy donors and cancer patients. Repertoires were generated with immunoSEQ multiplex PCR, while TCRdb's copy carries only in-frame clones and drops some. Of 210,000 or so clones listed, about 90% are singletons. Sequenced: blood. The receptors come from a man between 25 and 39 years old in good health. Both conserved end residues are part of each CDR3. The order of the fields is D gene, V gene, J gene, clone size, CDR3 protein, CDR3 DNA. D genes are given only for firm matches. Where a row states a size, it is once, few, many or the class of an expanded clone; other rows omit it.

d_gene: TRBD1; v_gene: TRBV7-8; j_gene: TRBJ1-3; abundance: -; CDR3aa: CASSPIQGQNTIYF; CDR3nt: TGTGCCAGCAGCCCAATACAGGGGCAAAACACCATATATTTT
d_gene: -; v_gene: TRBV18; j_gene: TRBJ2-3; abundance: -; CDR3aa: CASSPPGERDTQYF; CDR3nt: TGTGCCAGCTCACCACCAGGGGAAAGAGATACGCAGTATTTT
d_gene: -; v_gene: TRBV7-3; j_gene: TRBJ2-3; abundance: -; CDR3aa: CASSLISTDTQYF; CDR3nt: TGTGCCAGCAGCTTAATCAGCACAGATACGCAGTATTTT
d_gene: -; v_gene: TRBV25-1; j_gene: TRBJ1-2; abundance: -; CDR3aa: CASSAGDYYGYTF; CDR3nt: TGTGCTAGCAGTGCCGGGGATTATTATGGCTACACCTTC
d_gene: -; v_gene: TRBV2; j_gene: TRBJ2-5; abundance: -; CDR3aa: CASSDEGRGSVQTQYF; CDR3nt: TGTGCCAGCAGTGATGAGGGGCGCGGGTCGGTCCAGACCCAGTACTTC
d_gene: -; v_gene: TRBV5-1; j_gene: TRBJ2-1; abundance: -; CDR3aa: CASSLGGGGYYNEQFF; CDR3nt: TGCGCCAGCAGCTTGGGAGGAGGGGGCTATTACAATGAGCAGTTCTTC
d_gene: -; v_gene: TRBV5-8; j_gene: TRBJ2-7; abundance: -; CDR3aa: CASSAPRLSYEQYF; CDR3nt: TGTGCCAGCAGCGCCCCACGACTTTCCTACGAGCAGTACTTC
d_gene: TRBD1; v_gene: TRBV3-1/TRBV3-2; j_gene: TRBJ2-7; abundance: -; CDR3aa: CASSHLGGNEQYF; CDR3nt: TGTGCCAGCAGCCACTTAGGGGGCAACGAGCAGTACTTC
d_gene: TRBD1; v_gene: TRBV19; j_gene: TRBJ2-2; abundance: few; CDR3aa: CASSSTYRGSGELFF; CDR3nt: TGTGCCAGTAGTTCAACCTACAGGGGGTCCGGGGAGCTGTTTTTT
d_gene: TRBD1; v_gene: TRBV3-1/TRBV3-2; j_gene: TRBJ1-4; abundance: -; CDR3aa: CASSRLGTGHEKLFF; CDR3nt: TGTGCCAGCAGCCGACTCGGGACAGGGCATGAAAAACTGTTTTTT
d_gene: -; v_gene: TRBV3-1/TRBV3-2; j_gene: TRBJ2-1; abundance: -; CDR3aa: CASSSRVPYYNEQFF; CDR3nt: TGTGCCAGCAGCTCCAGAGTTCCATACTACAATGAGCAGTTCTTC
d_gene: -; v_gene: TRBV28; j_gene: TRBJ1-1; abundance: -; CDR3aa: CASKAEMNTEAFF; CDR3nt: TGTGCCAGCAAGGCAGAAATGAACACTGAAGCTTTCTTT
d_gene: TRBD1; v_gene: TRBV18; j_gene: TRBJ1-4; abundance: -; CDR3aa: CASSTGQGIEKLFF; CDR3nt: TGTGCCAGCTCAACGGGACAGGGGATCGAAAAACTGTTTTTT
d_gene: -; v_gene: TRBV5-1; j_gene: TRBJ1-3; abundance: -; CDR3aa: CASLEGYVNTIYF; CDR3nt: TGCGCCAGCCTTGAGGGTTATGTGAACACCATATATTTT
d_gene: TRBD1; v_gene: TRBV5-1; j_gene: TRBJ1-1; abundance: -; CDR3aa: CASRITGSGGEAFF; CDR3nt: TGCGCCAGCAGGATTACAGGGTCAGGGGGTGAAGCTTTCTTT
d_gene: -; v_gene: TRBV3-1/TRBV3-2; j_gene: TRBJ1-2; abundance: -; CDR3aa: CASSQGLKSTDTF; CDR3nt: TGTGCCAGCAGCCAAGGACTGAAGTCTACGGACACCTTC
d_gene: -; v_gene: TRBV5-3; j_gene: TRBJ1-3; abundance: -; CDR3aa: CARSSNFDRKVGNTIYF; CDR3nt: TGTGCCAGAAGCTCCAATTTTGATCGGAAGGTTGGAAACACCATATATTTT
d_gene: -; v_gene: TRBV9; j_gene: TRBJ2-2; abundance: -; CDR3aa: CASSVASNRVTGELFF; CDR3nt: TGTGCCAGCAGCGTAGCTTCAAACAGGGTGACCGGGGAGCTGTTTTTT
d_gene: -; v_gene: TRBV12-3/TRBV12-4; j_gene: TRBJ2-1; abundance: -; CDR3aa: CASSLYLNEQFF; CDR3nt: TGTGCCAGCAGTTTATATCTCAATGAGCAGTTCTTC
d_gene: TRBD1; v_gene: TRBV29-1; j_gene: TRBJ2-1; abundance: once; CDR3aa: CSVEGQGGNEQFF; CDR3nt: TGCAGCGTTGAGGGACAGGGAGGCAATGAGCAGTTCTTC
d_gene: TRBD2; v_gene: TRBV3-1/TRBV3-2; j_gene: TRBJ2-1; abundance: -; CDR3aa: CASSHLWDYYNEQFF; CDR3nt: TGTGCCAGCAGCCATTTATGGGACTACTACAATGAGCAGTTCTTC